This TCR beta chain was captured by sequencing in a study of blood T cell repertoires in COVID-19. Germline CDR1 LGHNA, CDR2 YSLEER. The CDR3 is made up of 13 amino acids. Between the trimmed V and J ends, which lost 0 bases and 4 bases, there was a span of 7 bases. The assay was immunoSEQ multiplex PCR, and TCRdb's table has in-frame clones only and misses some. This sample has fewer than 200,000 clones; roughly nine tenths occur once, and the top ten carry under 2%. Sequenced sample: peripheral blood. This chain links TRBV4-3 with TRBJ2-7, with D possibly matching TRBD2 (5 bases). The sequence came from a man aged 18-30 years who had recovered from COVID-19. Here the CDR3 reads CASSQDAGYEQYF. Here the CDR3 DNA reads TGCGCCAGCAGCCAAGATGCGGGTTACGAGCAGTACTTC.